The 12 T cell receptor beta chains below all came from one sample that was sequenced in a study of T-cell reconstitution after alpha-beta-depleted transplantation in children. The authors prepared the TCRbeta library with unique molecular identifiers. TCRdb passed the PCR reads through MiXCR, listing each CDR3 protein once. The repertoire holds some 500,000 distinct CDR3 sequences, 18% seen once, with 3.3% in the top ten. Source: PBMCs from the stem cell graft donor, taken from the stem cell graft. The receptor source for this set is a human donor who donated a stem cell graft to a child with acute lymphoblastic leukemia.

V gene TRBV2 combines with J gene TRBJ2-7; D is tentatively TRBD1 or TRBD2 (6 bases each). The germline CDR1 and CDR2 sequences are SNHLY and FYNNEI. The CDR3 runs to 18 residues. Trimming pared 5 bases from V and 4 bases from J, leaving 27 bases between. CDR3 sequence reads: CASSSLRHGGGRGYEQYF. DNA of the CDR3: TGTGCCAGCAGTTCCCTCCGGCACGGGGGCGGTAGGGGGTACGAGCAGTACTTC.

A word on this clonotype: One junction end disagrees with the germline gene, perhaps due to a read error. This chain joins TRBV19 and TRBJ2-1; possibly TRBD2 for D (6 bases). This CDR3 has 13 residues. CDR1 is LNHDA, CDR2 SQIVND, per germline (reference sequence). CDR3 in amino acids: CASSMEGYNEQFF. The CDR3 nucleotides are TGTGCCAGTAGTATGGAGGGGTACAACGAGCAGTTCTTC.

Of note for this clonotype: A read error may account for a junction end that differs from germline. The rearrangement links TRBV20-1 to TRBJ2-1; D not certain. Per germline, CDR1 DFQATT and CDR2 SNEGSKA (reference sequence). The CDR3 sequence is 15 residues long. CDR3 in amino acids: CCARDLSRGYNEQFF. The CDR3 bases are TGCTGTGCTAGAGATCTCAGCCGAGGCTACAATGAGCAGTTCTTC.

CDR3 amino acids: CSVDGSGSRETQYF. In DNA, the CDR3 is TGCAGCGTTGACGGCAGCGGGAGCCGAGAGACCCAGTACTTC. The chain links TRBV29-1 to TRBJ2-5; the match to TRBD2 covers 8 bases. The CDR3 runs 14 residues. CDR1 and CDR2 (germline): SQVTM, ANQGSEA. Trimming removed 3 bases from V and 4 bases from J; junction bases left unmatched: 7.

The genes are TRBV24-1 and TRBJ2-3, with 7 bases that match TRBD1. In germline, CDR1 is KGHDR, CDR2 SFDVKD. V shed 3 bases, J shed 6 bases, and the junction held 11 bases outside the gene matches. The CDR3 spans 16 residues. The CDR3 reads CATSDPHSGTDDTQYF. CDR3 bases: TGTGCCACCAGTGATCCCCACTCCGGGACAGACGATACGCAGTATTTT.

This chain links TRBV5-4 with TRBJ2-7, with TRBD1 matching 7 bases. CDR3 length: 16 residues. The germline gives CDR1 SGHNT, CDR2 YYREEE (reference sequence). With 4 bases clipped from V and 2 bases from J, the junction kept 12 bases outside the gene matches. The CDR3 loop is CASSPNTGQDPYEQYF. The CDR3 bases are TGTGCCAGCAGCCCCAATACCGGACAGGACCCCTACGAGCAGTACTTC. The full variable domain, rest sourced from reference TRBV5-4 and TRBJ2-7, is ETGVTQSPTHLIKTRGQQVTLRCSSQSGHNTVSWYQQALGQGPQFIFQYYREEENGRGNFPPRFSGLQFPNYSSELNVNALELDDSALYLCASSPNTGQDPYEQYFGPGTRLTVT.

This chain uses TRBV21-1 with TRBJ2-2; TRBD2 is the table's D call and was not checked against the DNA. TRBV21-1 is described as a pseudogene. The CDR3 runs to 15 residues. CDR3 protein: CASSRGGRDTGELFF. The DNA of the CDR3 is TGTGCCAGCAGCAGAGGCGGGAGGGACACCGGGGAGCTGTTTTTT.

The chain employs TRBV27 and TRBJ1-4, with 8 bases identical to TRBD1. CDR1 is MNHEY and CDR2 is SMNVEV in the germline V gene (reference sequence). J lost 8 bases, V lost 4 bases, and 6 bases had no gene match. The CDR3 is 14 residues long. The CDR3 region is CASSWAGGAEKLFF. The DNA for the CDR3 is TGTGCCAGCAGTTGGGCAGGGGGCGCCGAAAAACTGTTTTTT.

This clonotype has more than one count but fewer than ten. The gene calls are TRBV12-3 or TRBV12-4 and TRBJ1-4; D unresolved. Trimming took off 6 bases at V and 7 bases at J, with 18 bases between the two ends. CDR3 length: 15 amino acids. For the CDR3, the DNA is TGTGCCAGCAGGCCTTACAGTGCCTCTGGTGAAAAACTGTTTTTT. This codes for CASRPYSASGEKLFF.

This sequence joins TRBV6-5 and TRBJ2-7; D gene uncertain. This CDR3 comprises 12 residues. Germline-derived CDR1 and CDR2 are MNHEY and SVGAGI. The germline V and J ends were trimmed by 5 bases and 4 bases, with 9 bases remaining between them. DNA for the CDR3: TGTGCCAGCAGTATTGATGGGTACGAGCAGTACTTC. Its protein is CASSIDGYEQYF.

This clonotype turned up a few times. In DNA form, the CDR3 reads TGTGCCAGCAGCTTGGGCGACACCCCTAACACCGGGGAGCTGTTTTTT. This codes for CASSLGDTPNTGELFF. The chain is built from TRBV5-6 and TRBJ2-2; D is undetermined. Trimming left V 0 bases short and J 2 bases short, with 11 bases between. This CDR3 contains 16 residues. The germline V gene has CDR1 SGHDT and CDR2 YYEEEE.

The chain employs TRBV6-1 and TRBJ2-1; TRBD1 might be the D (6 bases). Germline V gene lookup returns CDR1 MNHNS and CDR2 SASEGT. Trimming removed 5 bases from V and 1 base from J, with 15 bases in between. CDR3 length equals 16 residues. The CDR3, as DNA: TGTGCCAGCAGTCCGTCTAGCAGGGGATCCTACAATGAGCAGTTCTTC. Its protein product is CASSPSSRGSYNEQFF.